The 5 T cell receptor beta chains in this list originate from one sample, sequenced in a study of cytomegalovirus exposure and HLA in healthy donors. The PCR was carried out with 60 Vbeta primers and 13 Jbeta primers. Generated by immunoSEQ multiplex PCR, the TCRdb table keeps only in-frame clones and is missing some. The sample consists of under 200,000 clones, 84% of them appearing once. The specimen was PBMCs. These receptors were obtained from a man aged 25-40 years in good health and CMV-seronegative.

CDR3 residues: CASSKGQGQETQYF. Written as DNA, the CDR3 is TGTGCCAGCAGCAAAGGACAGGGGCAAGAGACCCAGTACTTC. This chain joins TRBV4-2 and TRBJ2-5, with 9 bases fitting TRBD1. Trimming took 5 bases from V and 2 from J; bases not matched to a gene: 3. Germline V lookup: CDR1 LGHNA, CDR2 YNFKEQ. The CDR3 spans 14 residues.

J is TRBJ1-4 and V is TRBV9; 8 positions agree with TRBD1. The germline gives CDR1 SGDLS, CDR2 YYNGEE. The CDR3 contains 15 residues. After removal of 4 bases from V and 6 bases from J, the junction contained 8 bases not matched to a gene. In nucleotides, the CDR3 is TGTGCCAGCAGCATTAGGGACAGGCGCCATGAAAAACTGTTTTTT. Translated, it gives CASSIRDRRHEKLFF.

J is TRBJ1-2 and V is TRBV6-5; D gene uncertain. CDR1 is MNHEY and CDR2 is SVGAGI in the germline V gene. The CDR3 loop spans 13 amino acids. Trimming removed 4 bases at V and 8 bases at J, with 14 bases between. This CDR3 reads CASSFSAVRGYTF. As DNA, the CDR3 is TGTGCCAGCAGTTTCTCGGCGGTACGGGGCTACACCTTC.

This chain links TRBV27 with TRBJ1-2, with 8 bases lining up with TRBD1. Trimming took 9 bases from V and 0 from J; bases not matched to a gene: 9. The CDR3 length is 15 residues. CDR1 is MNHEY and CDR2 is SMNVEV in the germline V gene (reference sequence). Here the CDR3 reads CASRDRQTANYGYTF. The DNA for the CDR3 is TGTGCCAGTCGGGACAGGCAAACAGCTAACTATGGCTACACCTTC.

The rearrangement joins TRBV7-9 to TRBJ1-5, with D possibly being TRBD1 (5 bases). Looked up from germline, CDR1 is SEHNR and CDR2 is FQNEAQ (reference sequence). The V end was cut by 11 bases, the J end by 0 bases, with 17 bases between. This CDR3 region has 15 residues. The CDR3: CAVTQGTVSNQPQHF. CDR3 nucleotides: TGTGCCGTAACCCAGGGCACCGTTAGCAATCAGCCCCAGCATTTT.